This T cell receptor (beta chain) was observed in a study of T cell responses to AZD1222 COVID-19 vaccine. Overall study results and limits: Researchers report vaccine-associated CD4 TCRs spanning spike, with dominance at 160-218 and 743-854.

Libraries were prepared by immunoSEQ multiplex PCR; TCRdb keeps only in-frame clonotypes and omits some of them. Counted here are 140,000 or so clones, 80% to 95% occurring once; the ten biggest clones make up around 1.5%. V lost 5 bases to trimming and J lost 0 bases, with 13 bases between them. The CDR3 covers 16 residues. The germline CDR1 and CDR2 sequences are SEHNR and FQNEAQ (reference sequence). Turning to this clone: What it recognizes is unknown.

Sample: peripheral blood, taken on day 0 of AZD1222 vaccination. The chain carries TRBV7-9 and TRBJ1-4; no firm D call. This TCR was recovered from an adult in good health. CDR3 bases: TGTGCCAGCAGCCCCCTTGCGCAGGCAACTAATGAAAAACTGTTTTTT. Protein product: CASSPLAQATNEKLFF.